These T cell receptor beta chains were read from a single sample in a study of siplizumab effects on memory and regulatory T cells. The method was immunoSEQ multiplex PCR; TCRdb's version includes in-frame clones alone and lacks a portion of them. The sample holds roughly 100,000 clones, over 85% seen once. The sequenced material came from CD8+ T cells sorted from blood. The receptor set was obtained from a human donor in good health. CDR3s include the opening cysteine and the closing phenylalanine or tryptophan. The D gene is left open where the match is weak. Expanded clones get a size class; other rows say once, few or many, or leave the size out.

v_call: TRBV6-5; d_call: .; j_call: TRBJ2-2; clone_size: .; cdr3_aa: CASSQRTDNTGELFF; cdr3_nt: TGTGCCAGCAGTCAAAGGACAGATAACACCGGGGAGCTGTTTTTT
v_call: TRBV7-9; d_call: .; j_call: TRBJ1-5; clone_size: .; cdr3_aa: CASSLGGQPQHF; cdr3_nt: TGTGCCAGCAGCTTAGGGGGTCAGCCCCAGCATTTT
v_call: TRBV19; d_call: TRBD1; j_call: TRBJ2-1; clone_size: .; cdr3_aa: CASGTGIGNEQFF; cdr3_nt: TGTGCCAGTGGGACAGGGATAGGGAATGAGCAGTTCTTC
v_call: TRBV13; d_call: .; j_call: TRBJ2-3; clone_size: .; cdr3_aa: CASNEAASGAQQDTQYF; cdr3_nt: TGTGCCAGCAACGAGGCGGCATCAGGGGCCCAACAAGATACGCAGTATTTT
v_call: TRBV12-5; d_call: .; j_call: TRBJ1-1; clone_size: .; cdr3_aa: CASGWQGNTEAFF; cdr3_nt: TGTGCTAGTGGTTGGCAGGGGAACACTGAAGCTTTCTTT
v_call: TRBV4-1; d_call: .; j_call: TRBJ1-2; clone_size: .; cdr3_aa: CASSQGVGDYGYTF; cdr3_nt: TGCGCCAGCAGCCAAGGGGTCGGGGACTATGGCTACACCTTC
v_call: TRBV15; d_call: .; j_call: TRBJ1-6; clone_size: .; cdr3_aa: CATSRDRSANSPLHF; cdr3_nt: TGTGCCACCAGCAGAGATCGATCCGCTAATTCACCCCTCCACTTT
v_call: TRBV4-2; d_call: .; j_call: TRBJ2-7; clone_size: .; cdr3_aa: CASSQEAESYEQYF; cdr3_nt: TGTGCCAGCAGCCAAGAAGCGGAGTCCTACGAGCAGTACTTC
v_call: TRBV4-1; d_call: .; j_call: TRBJ1-6; clone_size: .; cdr3_aa: CASSQVTQENSPLHF; cdr3_nt: TGCGCCAGCAGCCAAGTGACACAGGAAAATTCACCCCTCCACTTT
v_call: TRBV19; d_call: .; j_call: TRBJ2-1; clone_size: .; cdr3_aa: CASSTGLLNEQFF; cdr3_nt: TGTGCCAGTAGTACGGGACTTCTAAATGAGCAGTTCTTC
v_call: TRBV7-8; d_call: .; j_call: TRBJ1-1; clone_size: .; cdr3_aa: CASSQVGGSTEAFF; cdr3_nt: TGTGCCAGCAGCCAAGTGGGGGGAAGCACTGAAGCTTTCTTT
v_call: TRBV6-5; d_call: .; j_call: TRBJ1-2; clone_size: .; cdr3_aa: CASSYGSRGYGYTF; cdr3_nt: TGTGCCAGCAGTTATGGGAGCCGGGGCTATGGCTACACCTTC
v_call: TRBV5-6; d_call: .; j_call: TRBJ2-3; clone_size: .; cdr3_aa: CASSSSLGVEPADTQYF; cdr3_nt: TGTGCCAGCAGCTCCTCGCTGGGTGTCGAGCCAGCAGATACGCAGTATTTT
v_call: TRBV9; d_call: .; j_call: TRBJ2-1; clone_size: .; cdr3_aa: CASSVAGTDNEQFF; cdr3_nt: TGTGCCAGCAGCGTAGCCGGGACGGACAATGAGCAGTTCTTC
v_call: TRBV11-3; d_call: .; j_call: TRBJ1-6; clone_size: .; cdr3_aa: CASPCPVPLHF; cdr3_nt: TGTGCCAGCCCATGTCCGGTACCCCTCCACTTT
v_call: TRBV7-6; d_call: TRBD2; j_call: TRBJ2-5; clone_size: .; cdr3_aa: CASSRTSGVQETQYF; cdr3_nt: TGTGCCAGCAGCCGGACTAGCGGGGTACAAGAGACCCAGTACTTC
v_call: TRBV13; d_call: TRBD2; j_call: TRBJ2-3; clone_size: .; cdr3_aa: CASRPSVGLAIDTQYF; cdr3_nt: TGTGCCAGCAGACCCTCTGTCGGACTAGCGATTGATACGCAGTATTTT
v_call: TRBV10-3; d_call: TRBD2; j_call: TRBJ2-3; clone_size: .; cdr3_aa: CAISESRASGFTDTQYF; cdr3_nt: TGTGCCATCAGTGAGTCCCGCGCTAGCGGCTTCACAGATACGCAGTATTTT
v_call: TRBV7-9; d_call: .; j_call: TRBJ1-4; clone_size: .; cdr3_aa: CASSTAGPNEKLFF; cdr3_nt: TGTGCCAGCTCAACCGCAGGACCCAATGAAAAACTGTTTTTT
v_call: TRBV10-2; d_call: TRBD1; j_call: TRBJ1-1; clone_size: .; cdr3_aa: CASEDRGRYGEAFF; cdr3_nt: TGCGCCAGCGAGGACAGGGGTCGTTATGGTGAAGCTTTCTTT
v_call: TRBV4-2; d_call: TRBD2; j_call: TRBJ2-5; clone_size: .; cdr3_aa: CASSQDGTSGRAGGETQYF; cdr3_nt: TGTGCCAGCAGCCAAGATGGAACTAGCGGGAGGGCCGGGGGGGAGACCCAGTACTTC
v_call: TRBV29-1; d_call: TRBD1; j_call: TRBJ2-7; clone_size: .; cdr3_aa: CSVVGTGGYEQYF; cdr3_nt: TGCAGCGTTGTAGGGACAGGGGGCTACGAGCAGTACTTC
v_call: TRBV19; d_call: .; j_call: TRBJ1-6; clone_size: .; cdr3_aa: CASSIRRETDSPLHF; cdr3_nt: TGTGCCAGTAGTATAAGGAGGGAAACGGATTCACCCCTCCACTTT
v_call: TRBV13; d_call: .; j_call: TRBJ2-4; clone_size: .; cdr3_aa: CASSLGRGKNIQYF; cdr3_nt: TGTGCCAGCAGCTTGGGAAGAGGCAAAAACATTCAGTACTTC
v_call: TRBV15; d_call: .; j_call: TRBJ1-6; clone_size: .; cdr3_aa: CATSPVNSPLHF; cdr3_nt: TGTGCCACCAGCCCGGTTAATTCACCCCTCCACTTT
v_call: TRBV4-2; d_call: TRBD1; j_call: TRBJ1-5; clone_size: once; cdr3_aa: CASSPGQGALQPQHF; cdr3_nt: TGTGCCAGCAGCCCCGGACAGGGGGCACTTCAGCCCCAGCATTTT
v_call: TRBV7-9; d_call: .; j_call: TRBJ1-4; clone_size: .; cdr3_aa: CASSSNGVDNEKLFF; cdr3_nt: TGTGCCAGCAGCTCCAACGGGGTTGATAATGAAAAACTGTTTTTT
v_call: TRBV27; d_call: .; j_call: TRBJ1-5; clone_size: once; cdr3_aa: CASSLGRGYQPQHF; cdr3_nt: TGTGCCAGCAGTTTAGGCAGGGGCTATCAGCCCCAGCATTTT
v_call: TRBV19; d_call: .; j_call: TRBJ1-2; clone_size: .; cdr3_aa: CASSIQGNSYGYTF; cdr3_nt: TGTGCCAGTAGTATCCAGGGGAACAGCTATGGCTACACCTTC
v_call: TRBV15; d_call: .; j_call: TRBJ2-2; clone_size: .; cdr3_aa: CATSRDLSVGGELFF; cdr3_nt: TGTGCCACCAGCAGAGATCTTTCGGTGGGGGGGGAGCTGTTTTTT
v_call: TRBV11-2; d_call: .; j_call: TRBJ2-2; clone_size: .; cdr3_aa: CASSPWTGELFF; cdr3_nt: TGTGCCAGCAGCCCCTGGACCGGGGAGCTGTTTTTT
v_call: TRBV5-1; d_call: .; j_call: TRBJ2-7; clone_size: .; cdr3_aa: CASSFEGTNEQYF; cdr3_nt: TGCGCCAGCAGCTTCGAGGGTACCAACGAGCAGTACTTC
v_call: TRBV10-2; d_call: TRBD1; j_call: TRBJ2-7; clone_size: .; cdr3_aa: CASQPGQDSYEQYF; cdr3_nt: TGCGCCAGCCAACCGGGACAGGATTCCTACGAGCAGTACTTC
v_call: TRBV9; d_call: TRBD1; j_call: TRBJ2-1; clone_size: .; cdr3_aa: CASSATGNNEQFF; cdr3_nt: TGTGCCAGCAGCGCGACAGGGAACAATGAGCAGTTCTTC
v_call: TRBV30; d_call: TRBD1; j_call: TRBJ1-5; clone_size: .; cdr3_aa: CAWSSGQGIQPQHF; cdr3_nt: TGTGCCTGGAGTTCGGGACAGGGAATTCAGCCCCAGCATTTT